These 6 T cell receptor beta chains came from one sample sequenced in a study of T-cell reconstitution after alpha-beta-depleted transplantation in children. TCRbeta library preparation incorporated unique molecular identifiers. One entry per CDR3 protein, called by TCRdb with MiXCR from the PCR reads. This sample yields about 78,000 distinct CDR3 sequences, of which 13% to 15% are seen a single time; around 26% belongs to the top ten. The specimen comprised PBMCs, mostly from graft donor cells, sampled 180 days after TCRalphabeta/CD19-depleted stem cell transplant. All receptors come from a male patient aged 2 to 10 who had a stem cell transplant for acute lymphoblastic leukemia, so the T cells may come from the graft donor.

In this sample, this clonotype turned up a few times. V gene TRBV7-9 combines with J gene TRBJ2-3; unclear D gene. The V gene lost 6 bases and the J gene lost 0 bases, with 1 base spanning the gap. The CDR3 contains 11 residues. Germline V gene lookup returns CDR1 SEHNR and CDR2 FQNEAQ (reference sequence). For the CDR3, the DNA is TGTGCCAGCAGGAGCACAGATACGCAGTATTTT. Amino acid sequence: CASRSTDTQYF.

The V call is TRBV9, the J call TRBJ1-6; D gene uncertain. CDR1 is SGDLS, CDR2 YYNGEE, per germline. Trimming cost V 4 bases and J 9 bases, with 11 bases left between them. This CDR3 has 13 amino acids. The chain's CDR3 is CASSPGRVSPLHF. The CDR3 DNA reads as TGTGCCAGCAGCCCCGGCCGGGTTTCACCCCTCCACTTT. Based on the CDR3 plus reference TRBV9 and TRBJ1-6, the full variable domain is DSGVTQTPKHLITATGQRVTLRCSPRSGDLSVYWYQQSLDQGLQFLIQYYNGEERAKGNILERFSAQQFPDLHSELNLSSLELGDSALYFCASSPGRVSPLHFGNGTRLTVT.

This clonotype was detected a few times. The gene calls are TRBV5-1 and TRBJ2-2; maybe TRBD1 (6 bases). Deletions cut 4 bases from V and 3 bases from J, with 10 bases between. The germline V gene encodes CDR1 SGHRS and CDR2 YFSETQ. CDR3 length equals 14 residues. This CDR3 reads CASSGPGDTGELFF. DNA of the CDR3: TGCGCCAGCAGCGGGCCAGGGGACACCGGGGAGCTGTTTTTT.

A few counts support this clonotype. The CDR3 region has the DNA TGTGCCAGCAGCTTAGGAGACAGGGATGAAAACATTCAGTACTTC. Protein product: CASSLGDRDENIQYF. J is TRBJ2-4 and V is TRBV7-2; TRBD1 aligns across 7 bases. Per the germline V gene, CDR1 is SGHTA and CDR2 is FQGNSA. V lost 1 base to trimming and J lost 5 bases; unmatched junction nucleotides: 5. The CDR3 is 15 residues long.

In its sample, this clonotype was seen many times. The rearrangement links TRBV12-3 or TRBV12-4 to TRBJ2-1; no definite D call. V lost 3 bases, J lost 4 bases, and 10 bases lay in between. CDR3 size: 14 residues. DNA of the CDR3: TGTGCCAGCAGTTTTCCGGTTAGGTACAATGAGCAGTTCTTC. Translating gives CASSFPVRYNEQFF.

This clonotype was observed a few times. This rearrangement joins TRBV7-9 to TRBJ2-3, with D possibly TRBD1 on 6 matching bases. V lost 5 bases and J lost 2, with 14 bases in between. Germline values: CDR1 SEHNR, CDR2 FQNEAQ (reference sequence). This CDR3 region has 15 residues. The CDR3 DNA is TGTGCCAGCAGCGGGATGGGGACAACCACAGATACGCAGTATTTT. This gives the protein CASSGMGTTTDTQYF.